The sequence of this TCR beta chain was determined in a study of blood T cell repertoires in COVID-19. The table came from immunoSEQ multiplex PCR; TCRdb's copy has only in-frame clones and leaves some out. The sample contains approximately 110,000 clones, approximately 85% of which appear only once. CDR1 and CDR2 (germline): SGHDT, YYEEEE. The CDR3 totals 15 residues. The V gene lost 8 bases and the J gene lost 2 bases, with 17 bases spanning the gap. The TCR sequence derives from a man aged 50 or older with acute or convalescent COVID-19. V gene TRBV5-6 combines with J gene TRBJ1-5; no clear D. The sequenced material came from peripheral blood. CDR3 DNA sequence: TGTGCCAGTAAGGAATCCGGCAGGCGCAATCAGCCCCAGCATTTT. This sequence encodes CASKESGRRNQPQHF.